This T cell receptor (beta chain) was identified in a study of blood T cell repertoires in COVID-19. Original processing methods: Reference gene primer amplification yielded estimated nucleated cell counts. The table came from immunoSEQ multiplex PCR; TCRdb's copy has only in-frame clones and leaves some out. The DNA gave D and trimming, while V, J and clone size come from that table. Of 250,000 to 350,000 clones detected, 88% appear once; the ten largest clones hold around 10%. The Seattle site enrolled patients during active infection and followed them longitudinally. The CDR3 sequence is 19 residues long.

The chain is built from TRBV1 and TRBJ2-5; TRBD1, the table's D call, lacks a check against the DNA. TRBV1 is termed a pseudogene. This TCR derives from a woman aged 30 to 39 with COVID-19, enrolled during active disease. The sample taken for sequencing was peripheral blood. Written as DNA, the CDR3 is TGCACCAGCAGCCAAGATAGAACAGGGGATCATGTTCGGCAAGAGACCCAGTACTTC. Its protein product is CTSSQDRTGDHVRQETQYF.